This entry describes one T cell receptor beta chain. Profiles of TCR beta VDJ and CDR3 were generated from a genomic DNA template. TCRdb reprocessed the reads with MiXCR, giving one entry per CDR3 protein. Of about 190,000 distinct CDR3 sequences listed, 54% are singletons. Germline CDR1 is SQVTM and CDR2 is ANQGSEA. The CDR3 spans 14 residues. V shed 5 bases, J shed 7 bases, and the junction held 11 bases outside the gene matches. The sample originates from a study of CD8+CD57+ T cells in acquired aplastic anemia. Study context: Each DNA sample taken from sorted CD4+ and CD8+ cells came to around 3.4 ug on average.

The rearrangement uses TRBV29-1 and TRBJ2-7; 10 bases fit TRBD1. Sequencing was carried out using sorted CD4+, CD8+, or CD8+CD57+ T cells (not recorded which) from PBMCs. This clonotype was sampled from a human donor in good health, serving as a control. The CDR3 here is CSVNVGQGSGEQYF. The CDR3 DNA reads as TGCAGCGTTAATGTGGGACAGGGGTCGGGAGAGCAGTACTTC.